This note documents a single T cell receptor (beta chain) sequence. Methods used by the authors: Scientists estimated how many nucleated cells there were by amplifying reference gene primers. Repertoires were generated with immunoSEQ multiplex PCR, while TCRdb's copy carries only in-frame clones and drops some. V and J calls and clone size are copied from that table; D and trimming were computed from the DNA. The table records about 180,000 clones, 60% to 80% of them present only once. Grouping used clinical history reported by participants in a survey and questionnaire. The CDR3 is 17 amino acids. CDR1 is SGHTA and CDR2 is FQGNSA in the germline V gene. The V segment lost 5 bases and the J segment 7 bases; nucleotides outside the gene matches: 12. The sample originates from a study of blood T cell repertoires in COVID-19.

Sequenced sample: PBMCs or T cells enriched from blood (not recorded which). The chain has TRBV7-2 and TRBJ1-5, with 12 bases aligning to TRBD1. This TCR was recovered from a man between 60 and 75 years old who had been exposed to COVID-19. CDR3 nucleotide sequence: TGTGCCAGCAGCCCTCGTGGGGGACAGGGGGCCTGGCAGCCCCAGCATTTT. Translation gives CASSPRGGQGAWQPQHF. Full variable domain (outside the CDR3, taken from reference TRBV7-2 and TRBJ1-5): GAGVSQSPSNKVTEKGKDVELRCDPISGHTALYWYRQSLGQGLEFLIYFQGNSAPDKSGLPSDRFSAERTGGSVSTLTIQRTQQEDSAVYLCASSPRGGQGAWQPQHFGDGTRLSIL.